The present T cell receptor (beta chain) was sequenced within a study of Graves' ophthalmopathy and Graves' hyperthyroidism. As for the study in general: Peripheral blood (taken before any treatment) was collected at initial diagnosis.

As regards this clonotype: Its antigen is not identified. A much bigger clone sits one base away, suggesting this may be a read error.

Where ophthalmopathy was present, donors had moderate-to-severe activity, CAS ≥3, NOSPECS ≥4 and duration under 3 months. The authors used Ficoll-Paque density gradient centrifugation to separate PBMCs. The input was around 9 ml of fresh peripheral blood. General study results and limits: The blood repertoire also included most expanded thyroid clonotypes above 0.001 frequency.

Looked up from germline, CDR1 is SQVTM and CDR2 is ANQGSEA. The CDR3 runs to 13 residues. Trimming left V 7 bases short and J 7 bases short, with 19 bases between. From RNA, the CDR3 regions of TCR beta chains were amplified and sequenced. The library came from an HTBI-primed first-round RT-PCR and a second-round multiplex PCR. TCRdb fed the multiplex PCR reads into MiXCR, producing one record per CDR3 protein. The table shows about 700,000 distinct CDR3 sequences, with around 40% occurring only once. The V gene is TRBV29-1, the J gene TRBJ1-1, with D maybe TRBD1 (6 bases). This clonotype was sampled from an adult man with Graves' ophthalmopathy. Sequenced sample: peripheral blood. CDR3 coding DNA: TGCAGCGCATACGGTGGGGGGGGCATTGAAGCTTTCTTT. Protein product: CSAYGGGGIEAFF.